This T cell receptor (beta chain) appears in the sequencing data of a study of blood T cell repertoires in COVID-19. Study in general: COVID-19 samples from acute and convalescent phases originated in the United States, Italy and Spain. Sample material is recorded as cDNA or gDNA derived from T cells, B-cell-depleted T cells, or PBMCs.

Per the original data handling: Amplifying reference gene primers gave estimates of nucleated cell counts. Method: immunoSEQ multiplex PCR; TCRdb's copy keeps in-frame clones and lacks some. V and J calls and clone size are as listed in that table; D and trimming were resolved from the DNA. The sample has 300,000 to 350,000 clones; roughly 87% are singletons. The sequencing sample was made of peripheral blood. The TCR originated in a man between 18 and 29 years old with active or convalescent COVID-19.

CDR3 DNA sequence: TGTGCCAGCAGCTATCAACAGGGGGCCCCTGGAAACACCATATATTTT. This translates into CASSYQQGAPGNTIYF. This chain connects TRBV25-1 to TRBJ1-3, with 9 positions matching TRBD1. CDR3 size: 16 residues. The germline gives CDR1 MGHDK, CDR2 SYGVNS. V trimming: 6 bases; J trimming: 2 bases; junction bases outside the gene matches: 8.